The text below deals with one T cell receptor (beta chain). The antigen remains undetermined. In germline, CDR1 is SGHVS, CDR2 FQNEAQ. The CDR3 sequence is 17 residues long. V was pared by 2 bases and J by 5 bases, with 9 bases of the junction left unmatched. These data belong to a study of OX40 agonist ivuxolimab in advanced cancers. Study in general: An anti-OX40 (CD134) antibody with agonistic activity, ivuxolimab, was administered to patients. Enrolled patients in dose escalation had cancers that were hepatocellular carcinoma, melanoma, renal cell or head and neck cancer.

The data were produced by immunoSEQ multiplex PCR, yet TCRdb's version contains in-frame clones alone and is incomplete. The sample consists of around 70,000 clones, more than 85% of them appearing once. Study-wide findings and caveats: No antigen was identified for the clonally expanded peripheral T cells. Low normalized T-cell clonal expansion also characterized some of the nonresponders.

The specimen comprised CD4+ or CD8+ T cells sorted from blood, sampled in a trial of the OX40 agonist ivuxolimab. The chain combines TRBV7-8 with TRBJ2-1; 10 bases fit TRBD2. The TCR sequence derives from an adult with an advanced solid tumor such as melanoma, head and neck, liver or kidney cancer. CDR3 sequence (DNA): TGTGCCAGCAGCTTACCCTTAGCGGGGGGCCCGGACAATGAGCAGTTCTTC. Its protein product is CASSLPLAGGPDNEQFF.